This T cell receptor beta chain was sequenced during a study of shared clonotypes between healthy human individuals. Study background: The donor group consisted of two women and three men, aged 18 to 49.

This clone was detected only once. A deep-level run was used for the assay. Produced via immunoSEQ multiplex PCR; TCRdb's table is partial and in-frame only. Counted here are 2,500,000 or so clones, more than 85% occurring once; the ten biggest clones make up about 0.38%. V lost 6 bases and J lost 1, with 13 bases in between. The CDR3 is 15 residues long. Per germline, CDR1 MDHEN and CDR2 SYDVKM. The origin of this receptor is a man younger than 35 in good health. Some clones in this sample may be carry-over from other donors' samples. Sequenced: naive CD4+ T cells from PBMCs. Regarding subset: CD45RA+ positively selected. The chain has TRBV28 and TRBJ1-5; possible D gene TRBD1, 5 bases. CDR3 region: CASSPPWDSNQPQHF. The CDR3 DNA reads as TGTGCCAGCAGCCCCCCTTGGGACAGCAATCAGCCCCAGCATTTT.